This T cell receptor beta chain was obtained from a study of T-cell reconstitution after alpha-beta-depleted transplantation in children. Overall study results and limits: It was reported that alpha-beta T cells came from several hundred expanded graft clones (about two months after transplant).

A TCRbeta library incorporating unique molecular identifiers was prepared. TCRdb re-analysed the PCR reads in MiXCR, keeping a single row per CDR3 protein. The sample has approximately 980,000 distinct CDR3 sequences, around 30% seen once. Comments on this clonotype: The target antigen is unknown.

CDR1 LGHNA and CDR2 YNFKEQ come from the germline V gene. This CDR3 is 15 amino acids long. The ends were cut back, 3 bases at V and 2 bases at J, with 12 bases in the middle. This clonotype was obtained from a boy in the first two years of life who had a stem cell transplant for SCID, so the T cells may come from the graft donor. The source material was PBMCs, mostly from graft donor cells, sampled 360 days after TCRalphabeta/CD19-depleted stem cell transplant. This chain connects TRBV4-2 to TRBJ2-3; D may be TRBD1 (6 bases). CDR3 coding DNA: TGTGCCAGCAGCCAGAGAGGGGGTGTCACAGATACGCAGTATTTT. This sequence encodes CASSQRGGVTDTQYF.